The next 10 T cell receptor beta chains were all read from a single sample in a study of shared clonotypes between healthy human individuals. Clones were sequenced by immunoSEQ multiplex PCR, and TCRdb holds only the in-frame ones, with some missing. Altogether roughly 2.5 million clones are present, over 85% being singletons, with the ten largest covering around 0.14%. Material: naive CD4+ T cells sorted from blood. Subset meaning: CD45RA+ positively selected. Receptor source: a man aged 18 to 30 in good health.

J is TRBJ1-1 and V is TRBV7-2; no clear D gene. CDR1 is SGHTA, CDR2 FQGNSA, per germline. Trimming stripped 4 bases from V and 4 bases from J, with 13 bases between. This CDR3 comprises 14 residues. This chain's CDR3 is CASSSELRGTEAFF. The CDR3 nucleotides read TGTGCCAGCAGCTCTGAGCTTCGTGGCACTGAAGCTTTCTTT.

The chain couples TRBV4-3 to TRBJ1-6; no clear D. From germline, CDR1 is LGHNA and CDR2 YSLEER. Trimming removed 0 bases from V and 9 bases from J, with 6 bases in between. The CDR3 contains 13 residues. CDR3 DNA sequence: TGCGCCAGCAGCCAAGACACGGCTTCACCCCTCCACTTT. Residues: CASSQDTASPLHF.

V gene TRBV25-1 combines with J gene TRBJ1-4; D may be TRBD1 (5 bases). From germline, CDR1 is MGHDK and CDR2 SYGVNS. V lost 3 bases to trimming and J lost 7 bases, with 12 bases between them. This CDR3 has 14 amino acids. The CDR3 DNA reads TGTGCCAGCAGTGATATATCAGGGCGTGAAAAACTGTTTTTT. Its protein product is CASSDISGREKLFF.

The J gene is TRBJ2-2, the V gene TRBV10-3; 8 bases are shared with TRBD2. This CDR3 contains 13 residues. In germline, CDR1 is ENHRY, CDR2 SYGVKD. The trim removed 5 bases at V and 6 bases at J, leaving 2 bases unmatched. The CDR3 DNA reads as TGTGCCATCAGTCGGGAGGGGGCCGGGGAGCTGTTTTTT. The encoded protein is CAISREGAGELFF.

The chain recombines TRBV5-1 with TRBJ2-7; the D gene is possibly TRBD2 (6 bases). This CDR3 is built from 14 residues. CDR1 is SGHRS and CDR2 is YFSETQ in the germline V gene. Trimming pared 4 bases from V and 6 bases from J, leaving 17 bases between. CDR3: CASSQGTDWAEQYF. CDR3 DNA sequence: TGCGCCAGCAGCCAAGGGACTGACTGGGCCGAGCAGTACTTC.

Of note for this clone: Other DNA sequences of this sample code for an identical CDR3. The chain couples TRBV6-5 to TRBJ2-7; TRBD2 is a possible D gene (7 bases). Trimming took 0 bases from V and 2 from J, leaving 11 bases between them. The germline V gene has CDR1 MNHEY and CDR2 SVGAGI. CDR3 length: 15 residues. The CDR3 bases are TGTGCCAGCAGTTACTCGCGGGGGCCAACCTACGAGCAGTACTTC. It translates to CASSYSRGPTYEQYF.

The chain couples TRBV27 to TRBJ2-7; 9 positions match TRBD1. The CDR3 sequence is 18 residues long. Per germline, CDR1 MNHEY and CDR2 SMNVEV (reference sequence). Unmatched junction bases numbered 19, after V lost 9 bases and J lost 1 base. CDR3 residues: CARRDRACFTRFSYEQYF. The CDR3 nucleotides read TGTGCCAGGAGGGACAGGGCTTGCTTTACCCGATTTTCCTACGAGCAGTACTTC.

The chain employs TRBV10-2 and TRBJ1-1, with TRBD1 identical over 10 bases. The germline CDR1 and CDR2 sequences are WSHSY and SAAADI. The V and J ends lost 0 bases and 10 bases, in that order; junction bases with no gene match: 5. The length of the CDR3 is 14 residues. The CDR3: CASSESGTGAGAFF. CDR3 coding DNA: TGCGCCAGCAGTGAGTCGGGGACAGGGGCCGGAGCTTTCTTT.

This clone occurred once. The chain joins TRBV19 to TRBJ2-1, with TRBD2 matching 14 bases. This CDR3 has 14 residues. V was pared by 8 bases and J by 10 bases, with 7 bases of the junction left unmatched. Germline V CDR1 and CDR2: LNHDA, SQIVND (reference sequence). The CDR3 is CASSTSGRGAEQFF. The CDR3, as DNA: TGTGCCAGTTCGACTAGCGGGAGGGGGGCAGAGCAGTTCTTC.

V and J are TRBV18 and TRBJ1-1, with D unresolved. Trimming pared 2 bases from V and 1 base from J, leaving 8 bases between. The CDR3 runs to 14 residues. Germline assignment: CDR1 KGHSH and CDR2 LQKENI. The chain's CDR3 is CASSPVATNTEAFF. In DNA, the CDR3 is TGTGCCAGCTCACCAGTGGCAACGAACACTGAAGCTTTCTTT. The whole variable domain, filled in from reference TRBV18 and TRBJ1-1, reads NAGVMQNPRHLVRRRGQEARLRCSPMKGHSHVYWYRQLPEEGLKFMVYLQKENIIDESGMPKERFSAEFPKEGPSILRIQQVVRGDSAAYFCASSPVATNTEAFFGQGTRLTVV.